The entry that follows covers one T cell receptor beta chain sequence. The sample is drawn from a study of shared clonotypes between healthy human individuals. Donors had no recently reported acute infections or vaccinations and were HIV-negative. Produced via immunoSEQ multiplex PCR; TCRdb's table is partial and in-frame only. The table shows approximately 440,000 clones, with roughly 80% occurring only once. The V end lost 6 bases, the J end lost 2 bases, and 14 bases lay between the germline ends. Germline V gene data show CDR1 as MDHEN and CDR2 as SYDVKM. This CDR3 is built from 14 residues. The clonotype was recovered from a woman aged 40 to 50 in good health. Some clones in this sample may be carry-over from other donors' samples. The sequencing sample was made of PBMCs. The V and J genes are TRBV28 and TRBJ2-7; the D gene is possibly TRBD2 (5 bases). In DNA form, the CDR3 reads TGTGCCAGCAGGGGAGCTCCTCCTACCTACGAGCAGTACTTC. It yields the protein CASRGAPPTYEQYF.